A selection of T cell receptor beta chains follows, all from one sample in a study of T cell changes during pregnancy in multiple sclerosis. The method was immunoSEQ multiplex PCR; TCRdb's version includes in-frame clones alone and lacks a portion of them. The profile shows 65,000 to 85,000 clones, 90% of them singletons. Sequencing was performed on peripheral blood, taken after pregnancy. These TCRs come from a female donor in good health, enrolled as a control in a pregnancy study. CDR3s include the opening cysteine and the closing phenylalanine or tryptophan. A D gene is named only where the DNA matches it firmly. Some rows mark clone size as missing; the rest say once, few, many or name a class of expanded clone.

size,D,J,V,DNA,CDR3
NA,TRBD1,TRBJ1-6,TRBV5-1,TGCGCCAGCCGACAGGGGGGGAATTCACCCCTCCACTTT,CASRQGGNSPLHF
once,TRBD1,TRBJ2-1,TRBV27,TGTGCCAGCAGACGGACAGGGGGGGATGAGCAGTTCTTC,CASRRTGGDEQFF
NA,TRBD1,TRBJ1-2,TRBV7-2,TGTGCCAGCAGCTCCGGGACAGGGGGCGGCTATGGCTACACCTTC,CASSSGTGGGYGYTF
NA,TRBD2,TRBJ2-3,TRBV19,TGTGCCAGTAGTACGAACCCGGGACTAGCGTTGGCAGATACGCAGTATTTT,CASSTNPGLALADTQYF
NA,TRBD1,TRBJ2-7,TRBV12-5,TGTGCTAGCTCCTATCCCACCGGGACAGGGAGGGACGAGCAGTACTTC,CASSYPTGTGRDEQYF
NA,TRBD1,TRBJ1-1,TRBV7-2,TGTGCCAGCACCCTTAGGACAGGGCGCACTGAAGCTTTCTTT,CASTLRTGRTEAFF
NA,NA,TRBJ2-7,TRBV6-1,TGTGCCAGCAGTGAGCAGACTTCACACGAGCAGTACTTC,CASSEQTSHEQYF
NA,TRBD2,TRBJ2-1,TRBV30,TGTGCCTGGAGTGTACGGGGGGGCCATTCCTACAATGAGCAGTTCTTC,CAWSVRGGHSYNEQFF
NA,NA,TRBJ1-1,TRBV4-1,TGCGCCAGCAGCCCTAGAGGAGCCGCTGAAGCTTTCTTT,CASSPRGAAEAFF
NA,TRBD1,TRBJ1-2,TRBV30,TGTGCCTGGAGTCAGGGGGGACCTTATGGCTACACCTTC,CAWSQGGPYGYTF
NA,TRBD2,TRBJ2-7,TRBV6-5,TGTGCCAGCGGTCCGAGGCGCGGGGGGGCCCCCGAGCAGTACTTC,CASGPRRGGAPEQYF
NA,NA,TRBJ1-1,TRBV20-1,TGCAGTGCTAGTCAGGGAGGGGAAGCTTTCTTT,CSASQGGEAFF
NA,NA,TRBJ1-2,TRBV6-4,TGTGCCAGCAGTGACTCGATAGGCGGCCTGAACTATGGCTACACCTTC,CASSDSIGGLNYGYTF
NA,NA,TRBJ1-1,TRBV30,TGTGCCTGGAGTTCGGGGGGACTGAACACTGAAGCTTTCTTT,CAWSSGGLNTEAFF
NA,NA,TRBJ1-5,TRBV28,TGTGCCAGCAGTTTGGAGGGGATGGCCCAGCATTTT,CASSLEGMAQHF
once,TRBD1,TRBJ1-2,TRBV5-1,TGCGCCAGCCGGCCAGACAGACGGGACAGCTTATGCACCTTC,CASRPDRRDSLCTF
NA,TRBD1,TRBJ1-1,TRBV5-1,TGCGCCAGCAGCGCTTTACAGGGGCGGACTGAAGCTTTCTTT,CASSALQGRTEAFF
NA,TRBD2,TRBJ2-7,TRBV9,TGTGCCAGCAGCGTCTCAGCGGGGGGGCCCTCCTACGAGCAGTACTTC,CASSVSAGGPSYEQYF
NA,NA,TRBJ2-3,TRBV18,TGTGCCAGCACCTCGGGGGACAGAAGCACAGATACGCAGTATTTT,CASTSGDRSTDTQYF
NA,TRBD2,TRBJ2-1,TRBV7-9,TGTGCCAGCAGCTTAGGGACTAGTATGGGGAATGAGCAGTTCTTC,CASSLGTSMGNEQFF
NA,NA,TRBJ2-7,TRBV4-1,TGCGCCAGCAGCCAAGCCTGGACAGAGCTCTACGAGCAGTACTTC,CASSQAWTELYEQYF
NA,TRBD1,TRBJ2-4,TRBV4-1,TGCGCCAGCAGCCAAGATCAGGCGGGACGAACGGGACAGGGGTCCAAAAACATTCAGTACTTC,CASSQDQAGRTGQGSKNIQYF
NA,TRBD2,TRBJ2-1,TRBV10-3,TGTGCCATCAGTGGGGCGACTAGCCTCGATGAGCAGTTCTTC,CAISGATSLDEQFF
few,TRBD1,TRBJ2-7,TRBV29-1,TGCAGCGTTGCCGGGACAGCCAGCTCCTACGAGCAGTACTTC,CSVAGTASSYEQYF
NA,NA,TRBJ1-4,TRBV7-8,TGTGCCAGCAGCTTAGCCGGGGGGGTCAATGAAAAACTGTTTTTT,CASSLAGGVNEKLFF
NA,TRBD1,TRBJ2-7,TRBV29-1,TGCAGCGCTCGGGACAGTGCCTACGAGCAGTACTTC,CSARDSAYEQYF
few,TRBD1,TRBJ1-6,TRBV14,TGTGCCAGCAGCCAAGTCACAGGGGGCCCTAATTCACCCCTCCACTTT,CASSQVTGGPNSPLHF
NA,NA,TRBJ1-1,TRBV6-6,TGTGCCAGCAGTTCCTTGAGGACAGCCTGGGGCACTGAAGCTTTCTTT,CASSSLRTAWGTEAFF
NA,NA,TRBJ2-5,TRBV5-4,TGTGCCAGCAGCCCCGGGGGGCTGGCGGAGACCCAGTACTTC,CASSPGGLAETQYF
NA,TRBD2,TRBJ2-1,TRBV11-2,TGTGCCAGCAGCTCAGGACTAGCGGGAAACAATGAGCAGTTCTTC,CASSSGLAGNNEQFF
NA,TRBD2,TRBJ2-3,TRBV4-2,TGTGCCAGCGGCGGGCAAGCGGGAGGGAACACAGATACGCAGTATTTT,CASGGQAGGNTDTQYF
NA,TRBD1,TRBJ1-1,TRBV5-6,TGTGCCAGCAGCCGCAGGGGGCCACTCCTCACTGAAGCTTTCTTT,CASSRRGPLLTEAFF
NA,TRBD1,TRBJ1-6,TRBV6-5,TGTGCCAGCAGTTATTTATCCGGGACAGGGAACACACCCCTCCACTTT,CASSYLSGTGNTPLHF
few,NA,TRBJ1-1,TRBV29-1,TGCAGCGTTGCTCTCTCGGGGAAGACTGAAGCTTTCTTT,CSVALSGKTEAFF
NA,NA,TRBJ2-5,TRBV30,TGTGCCTGGAGTAGGGGCAATAAAGAGACCCAGTACTTC,CAWSRGNKETQYF
NA,NA,TRBJ2-5,TRBV5-6,TGTGCCAGCAGCGACTTCCGGACAGTAGTCGGGAGGCCTAAGACCCAGTACTTC,CASSDFRTVVGRPKTQYF
NA,NA,TRBJ2-7,TRBV29-1,TGCAGCACCAAGTCAGGGGCCTACGAGCAGTACTTC,CSTKSGAYEQYF
few,NA,TRBJ1-6,TRBV15,TGTGCCACCAGCAGGTCGGGCTATAATTCACCCCTCCACTTT,CATSRSGYNSPLHF
NA,TRBD2,TRBJ2-7,TRBV30,TGTGCCTGGACTTCACGACTAGCGGGGGGCCGCACCTACGAGCAGTACTTC,CAWTSRLAGGRTYEQYF
NA,NA,TRBJ1-5,TRBV11-3,TGTGCCAGCAGCTTAGATCCGACACGGCCCCAGCATTTT,CASSLDPTRPQHF
NA,NA,TRBJ2-7,TRBV2,TGTGCCAGCAGTGAAAGAGGACAGCAACCCGAGCAGTACTTC,CASSERGQQPEQYF
NA,NA,TRBJ2-1,TRBV29-1,TGCAGCGTTATGAACGGGTTAAATGAGCAGTTCTTC,CSVMNGLNEQFF
once,TRBD1,TRBJ2-7,TRBV5-4,TGTGCCAGCAGAGCTGAGGGGCAGGGGGCAAACGAGCAGTACTTC,CASRAEGQGANEQYF
NA,TRBD1,TRBJ2-7,TRBV5-4,TGTGCCAGCGGTACAGGGGGCACGTCCTACGAGCAGTACTTC,CASGTGGTSYEQYF
few,NA,TRBJ1-1,TRBV19,TGTGCCAGTGAGAGGGACTCCACTGAAGCTTTCTTT,CASERDSTEAFF
NA,NA,TRBJ2-1,TRBV4-2,TGTGCCAGCAGCCAAGTCAGCGAGCGCAATGAGCAGTTCTTC,CASSQVSERNEQFF
NA,NA,TRBJ2-2,TRBV2,TGTGCCAGCAGTGTTCCCGGCGGGGAGCTGTTTTTT,CASSVPGGELFF
NA,TRBD2,TRBJ2-5,TRBV30,TGTGCCTGCCCGGGACTAGCGGTAGAGACCCAGTACTTC,CACPGLAVETQYF
NA,NA,TRBJ1-1,TRBV6-1,TGTGCCAGCACTCGGTTAACCGAAGCTTTCTTT,CASTRLTEAFF
once,NA,TRBJ1-5,TRBV30,TGTGCCTGGAGTCGACAGTCGTATCAGCCCCAGCATTTT,CAWSRQSYQPQHF
NA,NA,TRBJ2-2,TRBV5-1,TGCGCCAGCAGCTTGGGAGGGAAGAACACCGGGGAGCTGTTTTTT,CASSLGGKNTGELFF
NA,NA,TRBJ2-5,TRBV5-6,TGTGCCAGCAGCCCGGGATGGGAAGAGACCCAGTACTTC,CASSPGWEETQYF
NA,TRBD1,TRBJ2-7,TRBV19,TGTGCCAGTACCAACAGGGGTATCCACGAGCAGTACTTC,CASTNRGIHEQYF
NA,NA,TRBJ2-2,TRBV27,TGTGCCAGCAGTTTATCGGCAGGGGACACCGGGGAGCTGTTTTTT,CASSLSAGDTGELFF
NA,NA,TRBJ1-6,TRBV30,TGTGCCTGGAGGCGGGGAGTGGAGTCACCCCTCCACTTT,CAWRRGVESPLHF
NA,TRBD2,TRBJ2-7,TRBV30,TGTGCCTGGACCCGAGGAGGGACTAGCGGGAGGGCCTTCGGGTTCGAGCAGTACTTC,CAWTRGGTSGRAFGFEQYF
NA,TRBD2,TRBJ2-5,TRBV5-1,TGCGCCAGCAGCCCCGGGGGGGAAAAAGAAGAGACCCAGTACTTC,CASSPGGEKEETQYF